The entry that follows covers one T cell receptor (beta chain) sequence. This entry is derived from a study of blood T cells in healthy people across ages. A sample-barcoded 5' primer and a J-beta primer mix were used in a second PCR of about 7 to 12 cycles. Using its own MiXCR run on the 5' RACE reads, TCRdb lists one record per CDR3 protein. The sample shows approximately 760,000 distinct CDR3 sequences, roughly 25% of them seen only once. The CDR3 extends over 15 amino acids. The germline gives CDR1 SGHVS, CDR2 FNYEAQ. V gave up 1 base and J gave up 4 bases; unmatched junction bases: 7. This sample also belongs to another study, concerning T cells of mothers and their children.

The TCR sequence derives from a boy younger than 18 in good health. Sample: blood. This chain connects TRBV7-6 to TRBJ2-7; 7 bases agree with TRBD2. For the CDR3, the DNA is TGTGCCAGCAGCTTAGGGGAGGGGTACGCGTACGAGCAGTACTTC. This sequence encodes CASSLGEGYAYEQYF.